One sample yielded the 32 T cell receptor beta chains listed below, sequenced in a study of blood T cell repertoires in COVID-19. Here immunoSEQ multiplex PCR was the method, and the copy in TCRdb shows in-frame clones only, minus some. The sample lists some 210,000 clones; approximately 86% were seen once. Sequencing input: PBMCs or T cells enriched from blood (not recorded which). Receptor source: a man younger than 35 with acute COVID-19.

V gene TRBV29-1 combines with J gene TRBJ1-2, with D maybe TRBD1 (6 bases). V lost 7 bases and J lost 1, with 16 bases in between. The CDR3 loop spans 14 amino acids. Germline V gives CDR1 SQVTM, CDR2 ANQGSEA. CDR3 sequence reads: CSGSQGPGNYGYTF. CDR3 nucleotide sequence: TGCAGCGGCTCACAGGGACCGGGTAACTATGGCTACACCTTC. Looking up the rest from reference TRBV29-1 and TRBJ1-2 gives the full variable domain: SAVISQKPSRDICQRGTSLTIQCQVDSQVTMMFWYRQQPGQSLTLIATANQGSEATYESGFVIDKFPISRPNLTFSTLTVSNMSPEDSSIYLCSGSQGPGNYGYTFGSGTRLTVV.

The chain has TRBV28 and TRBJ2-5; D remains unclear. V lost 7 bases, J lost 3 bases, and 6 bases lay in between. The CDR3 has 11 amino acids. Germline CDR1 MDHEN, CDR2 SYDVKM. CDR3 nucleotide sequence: TGTGCCAGCAACGTAGAAGAGACCCAGTACTTC. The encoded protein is CASNVEETQYF. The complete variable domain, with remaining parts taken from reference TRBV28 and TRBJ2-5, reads DVKVTQSSRYLVKRTGEKVFLECVQDMDHENMFWYRQDPGLGLRLIYFSYDVKMKEKGDIPEGYSVSREKKERFSLILESASTNQTSMYLCASNVEETQYFGPGTRLLVL.

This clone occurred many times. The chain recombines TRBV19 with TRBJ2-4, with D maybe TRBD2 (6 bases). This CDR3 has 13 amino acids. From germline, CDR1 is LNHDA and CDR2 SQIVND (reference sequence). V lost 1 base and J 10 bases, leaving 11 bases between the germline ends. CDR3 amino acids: CASSIATLAIQYF. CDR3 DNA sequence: TGTGCCAGTAGTATAGCGACGCTAGCGATTCAGTACTTC.

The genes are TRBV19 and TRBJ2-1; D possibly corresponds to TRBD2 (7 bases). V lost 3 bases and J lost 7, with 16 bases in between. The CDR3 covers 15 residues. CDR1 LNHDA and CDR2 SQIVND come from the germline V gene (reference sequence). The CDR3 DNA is TGTGCCAGTAGTATCACGGGGGCCGGGGGGAATGAGCAGTTCTTC. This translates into CASSITGAGGNEQFF.

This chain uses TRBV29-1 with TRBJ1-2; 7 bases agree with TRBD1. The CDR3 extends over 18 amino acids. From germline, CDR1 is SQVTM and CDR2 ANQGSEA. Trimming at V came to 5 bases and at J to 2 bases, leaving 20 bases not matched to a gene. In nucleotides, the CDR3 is TGCAGCGTTCGGACAGGCCCAACCCTCAAGAGGGTCAACTATGGCTACACCTTC. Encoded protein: CSVRTGPTLKRVNYGYTF. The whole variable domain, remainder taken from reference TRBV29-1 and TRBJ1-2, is SAVISQKPSRDICQRGTSLTIQCQVDSQVTMMFWYRQQPGQSLTLIATANQGSEATYESGFVIDKFPISRPNLTFSTLTVSNMSPEDSSIYLCSVRTGPTLKRVNYGYTFGSGTRLTVV.

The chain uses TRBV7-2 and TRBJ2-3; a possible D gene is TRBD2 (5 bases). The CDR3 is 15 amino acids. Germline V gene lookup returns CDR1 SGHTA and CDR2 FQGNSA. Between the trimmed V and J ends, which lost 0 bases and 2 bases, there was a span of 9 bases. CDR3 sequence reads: CASSLAAATTDTQYF. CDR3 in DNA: TGTGCCAGCAGCTTAGCAGCGGCGACCACAGATACGCAGTATTTT. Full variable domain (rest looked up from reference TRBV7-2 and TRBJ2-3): GAGVSQSPSNKVTEKGKDVELRCDPISGHTALYWYRQSLGQGLEFLIYFQGNSAPDKSGLPSDRFSAERTGGSVSTLTIQRTQQEDSAVYLCASSLAAATTDTQYFGPGTRLTVL.

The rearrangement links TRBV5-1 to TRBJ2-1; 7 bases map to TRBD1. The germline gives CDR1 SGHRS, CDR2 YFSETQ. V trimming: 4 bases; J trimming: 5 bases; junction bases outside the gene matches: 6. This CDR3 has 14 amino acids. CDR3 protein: CASSLGQLDNEQFF. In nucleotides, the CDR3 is TGCGCCAGCAGCCTGGGACAGCTGGACAATGAGCAGTTCTTC.

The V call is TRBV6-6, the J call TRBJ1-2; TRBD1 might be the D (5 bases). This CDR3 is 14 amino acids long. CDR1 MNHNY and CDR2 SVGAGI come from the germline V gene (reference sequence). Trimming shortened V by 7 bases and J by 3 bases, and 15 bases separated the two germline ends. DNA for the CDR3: TGTGCCAGCATTCTCGTAGGGGTTGACTATGGCTACACCTTC. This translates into CASILVGVDYGYTF.

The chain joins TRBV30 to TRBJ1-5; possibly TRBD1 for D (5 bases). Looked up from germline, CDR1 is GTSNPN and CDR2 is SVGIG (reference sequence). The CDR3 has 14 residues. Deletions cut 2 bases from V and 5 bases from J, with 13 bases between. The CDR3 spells CAWSSSWGYQPQHF. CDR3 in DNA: TGTGCCTGGAGTTCGTCGTGGGGCTATCAGCCCCAGCATTTT.

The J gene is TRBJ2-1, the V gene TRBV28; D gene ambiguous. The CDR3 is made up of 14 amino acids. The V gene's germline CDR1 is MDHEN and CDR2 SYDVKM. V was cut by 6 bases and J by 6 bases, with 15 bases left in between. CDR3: CASSLGGVGNEQFF. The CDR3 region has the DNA TGTGCCAGCAGCCTAGGTGGCGTTGGCAATGAGCAGTTCTTC.

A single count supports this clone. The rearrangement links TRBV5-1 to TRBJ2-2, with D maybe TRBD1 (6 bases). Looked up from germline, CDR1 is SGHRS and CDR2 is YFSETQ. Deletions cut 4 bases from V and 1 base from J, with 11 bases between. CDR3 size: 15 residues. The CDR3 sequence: CASSRGQLNTGELFF. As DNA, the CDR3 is TGCGCCAGCAGCCGAGGACAGCTGAACACCGGGGAGCTGTTTTTT.

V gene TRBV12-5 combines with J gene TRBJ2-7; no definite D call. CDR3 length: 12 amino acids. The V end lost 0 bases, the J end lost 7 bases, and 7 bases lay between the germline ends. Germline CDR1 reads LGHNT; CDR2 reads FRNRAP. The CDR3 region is CASGLVRGEQYF. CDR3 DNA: TGTGCTAGTGGTTTGGTACGCGGAGAGCAGTACTTC.

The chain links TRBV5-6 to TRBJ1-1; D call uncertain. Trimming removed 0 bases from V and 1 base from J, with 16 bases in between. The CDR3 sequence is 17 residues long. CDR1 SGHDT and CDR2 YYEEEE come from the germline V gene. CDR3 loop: CASSLGLPLQKNTEAFF. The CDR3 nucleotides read TGTGCCAGCAGCTTGGGTTTACCCCTACAGAAGAACACTGAAGCTTTCTTT.

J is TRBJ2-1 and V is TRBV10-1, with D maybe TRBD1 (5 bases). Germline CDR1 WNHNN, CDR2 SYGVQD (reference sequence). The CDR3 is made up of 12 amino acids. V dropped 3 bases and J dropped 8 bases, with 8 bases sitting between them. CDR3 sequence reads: CASSDRGDEQFF. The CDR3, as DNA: TGCGCCAGCAGTGATAGGGGCGATGAGCAGTTCTTC.

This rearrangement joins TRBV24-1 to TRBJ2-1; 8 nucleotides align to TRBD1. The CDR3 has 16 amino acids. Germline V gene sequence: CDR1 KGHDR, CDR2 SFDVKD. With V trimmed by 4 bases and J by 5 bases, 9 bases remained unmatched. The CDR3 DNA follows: TGTGCCACCAGTGACCTCGGACAGGGTCTAGACAATGAGCAGTTCTTC. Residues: CATSDLGQGLDNEQFF.

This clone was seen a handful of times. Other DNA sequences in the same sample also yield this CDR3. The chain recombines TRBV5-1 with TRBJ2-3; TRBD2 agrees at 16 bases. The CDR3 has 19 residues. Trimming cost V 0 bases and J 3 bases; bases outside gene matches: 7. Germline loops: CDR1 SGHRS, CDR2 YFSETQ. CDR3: CASSLGGLAGGPRTDTQYF. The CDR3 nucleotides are TGCGCCAGCAGCTTGGGGGGACTAGCGGGAGGGCCACGGACAGATACGCAGTATTTT.

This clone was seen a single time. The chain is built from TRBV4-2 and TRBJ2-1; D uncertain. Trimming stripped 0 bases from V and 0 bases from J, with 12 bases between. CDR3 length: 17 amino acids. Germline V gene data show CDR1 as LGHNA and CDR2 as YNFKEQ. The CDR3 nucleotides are TGTGCCAGCAGCCAAGACTTCGGGTCTAGCTCCTACAATGAGCAGTTCTTC. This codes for CASSQDFGSSSYNEQFF.

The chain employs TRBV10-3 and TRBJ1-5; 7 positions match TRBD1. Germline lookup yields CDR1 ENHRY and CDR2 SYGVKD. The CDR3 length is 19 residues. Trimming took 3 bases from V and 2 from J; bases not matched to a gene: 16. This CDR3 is CAISETGRQGGAGNQPQHF. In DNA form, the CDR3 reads TGTGCCATCAGTGAAACGGGACGGCAGGGGGGTGCTGGCAATCAGCCCCAGCATTTT.

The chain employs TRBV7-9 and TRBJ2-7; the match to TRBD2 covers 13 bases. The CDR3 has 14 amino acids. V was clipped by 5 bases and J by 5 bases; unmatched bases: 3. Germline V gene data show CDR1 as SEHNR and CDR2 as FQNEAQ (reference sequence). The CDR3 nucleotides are TGTGCCAGCAGCACTAGCGGGAGGGCCAACGAGCAGTACTTC. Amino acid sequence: CASSTSGRANEQYF.

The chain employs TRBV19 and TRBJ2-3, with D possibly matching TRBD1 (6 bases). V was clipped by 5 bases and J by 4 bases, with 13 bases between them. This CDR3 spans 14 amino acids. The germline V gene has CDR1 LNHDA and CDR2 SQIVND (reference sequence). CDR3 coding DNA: TGTGCCAGTAGTGACAGGACCCTGGCAGATACGCAGTATTTT. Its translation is CASSDRTLADTQYF.

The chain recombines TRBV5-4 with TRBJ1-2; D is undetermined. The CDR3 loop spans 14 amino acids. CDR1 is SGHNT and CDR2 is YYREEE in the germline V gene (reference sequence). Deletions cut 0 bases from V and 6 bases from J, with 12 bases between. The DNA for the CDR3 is TGTGCCAGCAGCTTGGGCTGGGCCTCGAATGGCTACACCTTC. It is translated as CASSLGWASNGYTF.

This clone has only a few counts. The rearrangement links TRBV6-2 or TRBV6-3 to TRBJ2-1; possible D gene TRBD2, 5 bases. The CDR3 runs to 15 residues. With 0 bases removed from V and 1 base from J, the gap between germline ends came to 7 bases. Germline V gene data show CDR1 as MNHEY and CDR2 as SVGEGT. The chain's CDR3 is CASSYSGESYNEQFF. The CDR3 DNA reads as TGTGCCAGCAGTTACTCGGGAGAATCCTACAATGAGCAGTTCTTC.

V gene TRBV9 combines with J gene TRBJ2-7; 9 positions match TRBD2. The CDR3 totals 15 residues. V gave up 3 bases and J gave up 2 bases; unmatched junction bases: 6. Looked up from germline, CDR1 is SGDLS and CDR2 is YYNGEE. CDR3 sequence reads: CASSAQREAPYEQYF. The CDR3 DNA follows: TGTGCCAGCAGCGCACAGCGGGAGGCCCCCTACGAGCAGTACTTC.

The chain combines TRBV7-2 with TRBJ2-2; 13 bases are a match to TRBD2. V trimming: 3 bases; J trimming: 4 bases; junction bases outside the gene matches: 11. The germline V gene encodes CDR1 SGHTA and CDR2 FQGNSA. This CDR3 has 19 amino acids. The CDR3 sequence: CASSLPLGLAGATTGELFF. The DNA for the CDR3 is TGTGCCAGCAGCTTGCCCTTAGGACTAGCGGGAGCGACCACCGGGGAGCTGTTTTTT.

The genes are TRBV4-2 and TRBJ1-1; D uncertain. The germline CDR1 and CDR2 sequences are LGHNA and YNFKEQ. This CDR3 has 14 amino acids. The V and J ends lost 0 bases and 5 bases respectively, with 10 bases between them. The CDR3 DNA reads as TGTGCCAGCAGCCAAGATGAGTCGAGGACTGAAGCTTTCTTT. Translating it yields CASSQDESRTEAFF.

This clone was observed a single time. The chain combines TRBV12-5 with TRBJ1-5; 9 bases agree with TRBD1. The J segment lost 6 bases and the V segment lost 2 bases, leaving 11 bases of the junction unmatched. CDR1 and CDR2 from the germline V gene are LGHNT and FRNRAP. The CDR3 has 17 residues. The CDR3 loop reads CASGLIPGQGYSQPQHF. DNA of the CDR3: TGTGCTAGTGGTTTGATCCCGGGACAGGGCTACAGTCAGCCCCAGCATTTT.

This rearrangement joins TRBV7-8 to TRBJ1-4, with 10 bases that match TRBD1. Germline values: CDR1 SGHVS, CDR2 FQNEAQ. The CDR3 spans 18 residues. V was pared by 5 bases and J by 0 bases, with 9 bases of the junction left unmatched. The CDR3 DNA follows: TGTGCCAGCAGCCTTCGACAGGGGGCGGCTGCAACTAATGAAAAACTGTTTTTT. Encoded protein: CASSLRQGAAATNEKLFF. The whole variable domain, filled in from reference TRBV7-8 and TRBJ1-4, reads GAGVSQSPRYKVAKRGQDVALRCDPISGHVSLFWYQQALGQGPEFLTYFQNEAQLDKSGLPSDRFFAERPEGSVSTLKIQRTQQEDSAVYLCASSLRQGAAATNEKLFFGSGTQLSVL.

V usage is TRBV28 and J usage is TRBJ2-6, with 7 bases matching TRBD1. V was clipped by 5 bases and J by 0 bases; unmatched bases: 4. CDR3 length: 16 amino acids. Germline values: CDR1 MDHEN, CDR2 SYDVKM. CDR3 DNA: TGTGCCAGCAGTACCGGACAGGACTCTGGGGCCAACGTCCTGACTTTC. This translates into CASSTGQDSGANVLTF.

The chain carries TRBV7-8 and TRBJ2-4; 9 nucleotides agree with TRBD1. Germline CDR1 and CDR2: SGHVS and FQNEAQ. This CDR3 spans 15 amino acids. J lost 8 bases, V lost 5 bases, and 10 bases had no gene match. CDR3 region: CASSSRDRVVDIQYF. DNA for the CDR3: TGTGCCAGCAGCAGCCGGGACAGGGTAGTGGACATTCAGTACTTC.

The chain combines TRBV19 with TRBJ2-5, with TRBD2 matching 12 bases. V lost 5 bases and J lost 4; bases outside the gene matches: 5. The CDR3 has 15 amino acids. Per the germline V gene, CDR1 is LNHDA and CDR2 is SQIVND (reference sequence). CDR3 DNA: TGTGCCAGTAGTTCTCGACTAGCGGGGGCAGAGACCCAGTACTTC. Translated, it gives CASSSRLAGAETQYF.

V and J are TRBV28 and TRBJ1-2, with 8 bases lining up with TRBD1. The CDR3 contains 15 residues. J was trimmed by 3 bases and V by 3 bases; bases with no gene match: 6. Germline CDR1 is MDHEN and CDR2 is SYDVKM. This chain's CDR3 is CASSLQGAEHYGYTF. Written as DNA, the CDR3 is TGTGCCAGCAGTTTGCAGGGGGCGGAGCACTATGGCTACACCTTC.

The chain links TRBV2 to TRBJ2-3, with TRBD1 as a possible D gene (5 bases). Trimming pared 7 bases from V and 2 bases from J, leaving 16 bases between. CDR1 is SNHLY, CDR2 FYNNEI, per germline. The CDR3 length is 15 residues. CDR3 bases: TGTGCCAGCAACCGACAGTTCCCCCCCACAGATACGCAGTATTTT. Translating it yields CASNRQFPPTDTQYF.